This T cell receptor (beta chain) was recovered during a study of blood T cell repertoires in COVID-19. Whole-study context: Sources were T cells, B-cell-depleted T cells, or PBMCs; the material itself was cDNA or gDNA.

In the original analysis: It was from reference gene primer amplification that nucleated cell counts were estimated. Assay: immunoSEQ multiplex PCR; the TCRdb copy retains only in-frame clones and omits some. D and trimming come from the DNA, and the V and J calls and clone size come from that table. The sample lists approximately 220,000 clones; 70% to 85% were seen once. Looked up from germline, CDR1 is MNHEY and CDR2 is SVGAGI. With 5 bases removed from V and 4 bases from J, the gap between germline ends came to 11 bases. The CDR3 consists of 13 residues. This clone was seen a few times. Sequencing used PBMCs or T cells enriched from blood (not recorded which). The source is a woman aged 40 to 50 with acute COVID-19. The chain combines TRBV6-5 with TRBJ1-2; a possible D gene is TRBD1 (6 bases). Here the CDR3 reads CASSHRDGYGYTF. The CDR3, as DNA: TGTGCCAGCAGTCACAGGGACGGCTATGGCTACACCTTC.